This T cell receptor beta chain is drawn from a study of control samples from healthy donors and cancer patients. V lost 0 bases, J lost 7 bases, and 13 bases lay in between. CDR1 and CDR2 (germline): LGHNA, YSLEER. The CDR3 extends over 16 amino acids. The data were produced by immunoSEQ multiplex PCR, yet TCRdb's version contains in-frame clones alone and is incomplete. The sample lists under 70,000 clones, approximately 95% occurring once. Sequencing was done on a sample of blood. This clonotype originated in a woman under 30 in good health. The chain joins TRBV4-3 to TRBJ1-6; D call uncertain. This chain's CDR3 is CASSQDYGRLNSPLHF. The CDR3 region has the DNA TGCGCCAGCAGCCAAGATTACGGCAGACTCAATTCACCCCTCCACTTT.